This T cell receptor beta chain was profiled in a study of regulatory and conventional T cells in RAG deficiency. Measured with immunoSEQ multiplex PCR; TCRdb has only the in-frame clones, and not every one. This table has about 6,100 clones, around 92% appearing once. This clone was counted once. The V gene's germline CDR1 is SGHRS and CDR2 YFSETQ. Trimming took off 0 bases at V and 7 bases at J, with 14 bases between the two ends. There are 14 residues in the CDR3. The chain links TRBV5-1 to TRBJ2-7; the D is unclear. The TCR comes from a human donor with RAG deficiency presenting as severe combined immunodeficiency. Source material: CD8+ T cells sorted from blood. The CDR3 coding sequence is TGCGCCAGCAGCTTGGACGGACGTGACCTGGAGCAGTACTTC. It encodes CASSLDGRDLEQYF.